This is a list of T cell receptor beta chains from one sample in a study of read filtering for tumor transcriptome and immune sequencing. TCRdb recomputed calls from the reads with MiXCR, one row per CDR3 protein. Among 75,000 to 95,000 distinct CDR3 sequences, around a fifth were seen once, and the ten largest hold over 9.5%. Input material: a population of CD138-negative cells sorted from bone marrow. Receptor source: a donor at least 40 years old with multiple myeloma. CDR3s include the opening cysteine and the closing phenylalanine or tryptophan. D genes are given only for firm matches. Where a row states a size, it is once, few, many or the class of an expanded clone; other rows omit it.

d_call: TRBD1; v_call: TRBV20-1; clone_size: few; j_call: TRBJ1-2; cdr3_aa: CSARKTGLDYGYTF; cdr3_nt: TGCAGTGCTAGGAAGACAGGGCTCGACTATGGCTACACCTTC
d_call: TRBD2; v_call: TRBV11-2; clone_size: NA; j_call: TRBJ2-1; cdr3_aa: CASSLLSSGGSSEQFF; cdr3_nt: TGTGCCAGCAGCTTATTGAGTAGCGGGGGGAGTAGTGAGCAGTTCTTC
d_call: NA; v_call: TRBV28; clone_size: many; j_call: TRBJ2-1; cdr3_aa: CASSFNGARNNEQFF; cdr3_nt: TGTGCCAGCAGTTTTAACGGGGCCCGTAACAATGAGCAGTTCTTC
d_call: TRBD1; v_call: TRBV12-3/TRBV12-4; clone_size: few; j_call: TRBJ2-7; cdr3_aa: CASRRQGAIEQYF; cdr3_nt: TGTGCCAGCAGACGACAGGGGGCGATCGAGCAGTACTTC
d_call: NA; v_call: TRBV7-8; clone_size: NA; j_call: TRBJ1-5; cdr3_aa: CASSRKLGQPQHF; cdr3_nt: TGTGCCAGCAGCCGTAAACTGGGTCAGCCCCAGCATTTT
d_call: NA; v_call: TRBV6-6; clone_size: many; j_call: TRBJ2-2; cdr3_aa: CASSYSPGNTGELFF; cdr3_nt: TGTGCCAGCAGTTACTCGCCCGGGAACACCGGGGAGCTGTTTTTT
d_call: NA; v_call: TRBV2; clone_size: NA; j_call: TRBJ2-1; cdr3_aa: CASRLAGFYEQFF; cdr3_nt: TGTGCCAGCAGACTAGCCGGGTTTTATGAGCAGTTCTTC
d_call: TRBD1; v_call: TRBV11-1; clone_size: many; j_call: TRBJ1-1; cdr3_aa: CASASTGETEAFF; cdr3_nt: TGTGCCAGCGCCTCGACAGGGGAGACTGAAGCTTTCTTT
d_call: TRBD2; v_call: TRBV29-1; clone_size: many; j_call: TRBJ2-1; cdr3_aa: CSGERGYNEQFF; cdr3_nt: TGCAGCGGAGAGCGGGGGTACAATGAGCAGTTCTTC
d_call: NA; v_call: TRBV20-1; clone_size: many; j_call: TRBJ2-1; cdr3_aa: CSARTTYNEQFF; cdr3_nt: TGCAGTGCGCGGACCACCTACAATGAGCAGTTCTTC
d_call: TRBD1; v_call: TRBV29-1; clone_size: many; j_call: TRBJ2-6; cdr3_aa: CSVWDRGEVGANVLTF; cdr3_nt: TGCAGCGTTTGGGACAGGGGAGAGGTTGGGGCCAACGTCCTGACTTTC
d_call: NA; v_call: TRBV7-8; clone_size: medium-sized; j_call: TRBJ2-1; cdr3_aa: CASSLDPSSYNEQFF; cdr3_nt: TGTGCCAGCAGCTTAGATCCGAGCTCCTACAATGAGCAGTTCTTC
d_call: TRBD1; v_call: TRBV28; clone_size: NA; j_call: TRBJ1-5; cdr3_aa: CASSPWTGLGPQHF; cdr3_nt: TGTGCCAGCAGTCCGTGGACAGGGCTAGGGCCCCAGCATTTT
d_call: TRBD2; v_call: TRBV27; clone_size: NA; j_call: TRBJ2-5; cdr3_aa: CASSLYGGIKTQYF; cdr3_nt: TGTGCCAGCAGTTTATACGGGGGGATTAAGACCCAGTACTTC
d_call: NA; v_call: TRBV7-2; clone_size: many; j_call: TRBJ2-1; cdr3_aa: CASSLEPLTTGGRMFF; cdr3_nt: TGTGCCAGCAGCTTAGAGCCCTTAACGACAGGAGGCCGCATGTTCTTC
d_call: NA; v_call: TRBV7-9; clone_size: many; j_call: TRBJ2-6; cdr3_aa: CASSLAWDTGSGANVLTF; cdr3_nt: TGTGCCAGCAGCTTAGCTTGGGACACCGGCTCTGGGGCCAACGTCCTGACTTTC
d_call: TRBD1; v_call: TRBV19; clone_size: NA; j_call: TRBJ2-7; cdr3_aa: CASSPGTGYEQYF; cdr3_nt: TGTGCCAGTAGTCCCGGGACAGGCTACGAGCAGTACTTC
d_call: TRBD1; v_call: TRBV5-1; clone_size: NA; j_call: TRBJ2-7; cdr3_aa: CASSFRDRGEQYF; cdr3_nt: TGCGCCAGCAGCTTCCGGGACAGGGGCGAGCAGTACTTC
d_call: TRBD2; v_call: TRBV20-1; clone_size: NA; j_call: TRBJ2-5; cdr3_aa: CSARAGTSRETQHF; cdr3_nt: TGCAGTGCTAGAGCCGGGACTAGCAGGGAGACCCAGCACTTC
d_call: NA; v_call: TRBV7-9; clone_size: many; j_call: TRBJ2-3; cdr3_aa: CASSSPMDTQYF; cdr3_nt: TGTGCCAGCAGCTCCCCGATGGATACGCAGTATTTT
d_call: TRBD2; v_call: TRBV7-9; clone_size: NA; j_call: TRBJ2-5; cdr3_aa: CASSLRGSGGETQYF; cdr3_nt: TGTGCCAGCAGCCTCCGGGGTAGCGGGGGTGAGACCCAGTACTTC
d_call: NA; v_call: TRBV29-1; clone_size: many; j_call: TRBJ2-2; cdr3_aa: CSVVGAVDTGELFF; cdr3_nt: TGCAGCGTTGTGGGGGCAGTGGACACCGGGGAGCTGTTTTTT
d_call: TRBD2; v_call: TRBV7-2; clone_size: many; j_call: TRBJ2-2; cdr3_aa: CASSLVLAGENTGELFF; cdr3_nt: TGTGCCAGCAGCTTAGTCCTAGCGGGGGAAAACACCGGGGAGCTGTTTTTT
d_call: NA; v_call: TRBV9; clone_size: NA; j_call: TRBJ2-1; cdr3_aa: CASSGATYSEQFF; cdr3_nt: TGTGCCAGCAGCGGGGCTACATACAGTGAGCAGTTCTTC
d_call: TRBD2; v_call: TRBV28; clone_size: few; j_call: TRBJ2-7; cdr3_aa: CASSRGLAGGNYEQYF; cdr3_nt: TGTGCCAGCAGTCGGGGACTAGCGGGGGGAAACTACGAGCAGTACTTC
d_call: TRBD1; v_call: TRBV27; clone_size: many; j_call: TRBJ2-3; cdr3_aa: CASSAPGQGVQDTQYF; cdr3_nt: TGTGCCAGCAGTGCCCCGGGACAGGGGGTTCAAGATACGCAGTATTTT
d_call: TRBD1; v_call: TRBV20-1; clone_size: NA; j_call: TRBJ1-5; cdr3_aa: CSARGGQGQPQHF; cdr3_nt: TGCAGTGCTAGAGGGGGACAGGGGCAGCCCCAGCATTTT
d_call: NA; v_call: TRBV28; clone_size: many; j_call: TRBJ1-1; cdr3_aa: CASSLVRAGRSLIF; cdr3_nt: TGTGCCAGCAGTTTAGTGAGGGCAGGGAGAAGCTTGATCTTT
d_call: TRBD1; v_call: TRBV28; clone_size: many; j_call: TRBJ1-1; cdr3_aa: CASSLGQIIASNTEAFF; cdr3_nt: TGTGCCAGCAGTTTGGGACAGATCATCGCTTCGAACACTGAAGCTTTCTTT
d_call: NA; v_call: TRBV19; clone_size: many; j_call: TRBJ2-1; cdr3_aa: CASRGDRSSYNEQFF; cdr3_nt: TGTGCCAGTCGGGGGGACAGGAGCTCCTACAATGAGCAGTTCTTC
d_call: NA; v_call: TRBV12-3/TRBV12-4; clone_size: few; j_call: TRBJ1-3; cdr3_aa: CATDSGNTIYF; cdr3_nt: TGTGCCACCGACTCTGGAAACACCATATATTTT
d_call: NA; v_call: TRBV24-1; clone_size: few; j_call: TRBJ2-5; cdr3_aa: CATSAVDRQETQYF; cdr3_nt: TGTGCCACCAGTGCCGTCGACAGGCAAGAGACCCAGTACTTC
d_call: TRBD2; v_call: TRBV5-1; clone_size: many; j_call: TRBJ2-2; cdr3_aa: CASIAGGNTGELFF; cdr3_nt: TGCGCCAGCATAGCGGGAGGGAACACCGGGGAGCTGTTTTTT
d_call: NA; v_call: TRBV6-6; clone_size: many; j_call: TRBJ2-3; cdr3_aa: CASTPSTDTQYF; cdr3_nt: TGTGCCAGCACGCCCAGCACAGATACGCAGTATTTT
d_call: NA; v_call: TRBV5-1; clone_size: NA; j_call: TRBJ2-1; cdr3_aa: CASSPAMGSYNEQFF; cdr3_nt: TGCGCCAGCAGCCCGGCGATGGGCTCCTACAATGAGCAGTTCTTC
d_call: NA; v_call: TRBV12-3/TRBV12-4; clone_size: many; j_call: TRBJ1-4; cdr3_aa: CASRKQAHNEKLFF; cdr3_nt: TGTGCCAGCAGGAAACAGGCGCATAATGAAAAACTGTTTTTT
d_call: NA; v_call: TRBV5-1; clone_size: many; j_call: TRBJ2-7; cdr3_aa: CASSAMPGYYEQYF; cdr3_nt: TGCGCCAGCAGCGCTATGCCGGGGTACTACGAGCAGTACTTC
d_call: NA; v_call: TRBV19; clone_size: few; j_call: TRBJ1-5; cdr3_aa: CASSIGRTYQPQHF; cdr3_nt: TGTGCCAGTAGTATTGGGCGTACTTACCAGCCCCAGCATTTT
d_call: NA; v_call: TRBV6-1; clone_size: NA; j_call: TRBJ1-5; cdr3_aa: CASSETLQSNQPQHF; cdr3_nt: TGTGCCAGCAGTGAGACGTTACAGAGCAATCAGCCCCAGCATTTT
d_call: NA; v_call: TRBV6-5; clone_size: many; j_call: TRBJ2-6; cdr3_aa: CASRGLSSGANVLTF; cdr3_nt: TGTGCCAGCAGGGGCTTGTCCTCTGGGGCCAACGTCCTGACTTTC
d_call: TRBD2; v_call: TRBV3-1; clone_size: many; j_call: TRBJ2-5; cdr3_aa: CASSQASGGAGETQYF; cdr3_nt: TGTGCCAGCAGCCAGGCAAGCGGGGGGGCCGGGGAGACCCAGTACTTC
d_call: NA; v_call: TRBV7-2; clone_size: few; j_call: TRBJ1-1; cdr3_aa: CASSLGGLSGTEAFF; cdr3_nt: TGTGCCAGCAGCTTAGGAGGTTTGAGCGGCACTGAAGCTTTCTTT
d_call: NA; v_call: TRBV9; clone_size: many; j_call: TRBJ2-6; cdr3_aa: CASSRQGNSGANVLTF; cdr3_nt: TGTGCCAGCAGCCGGCAGGGGAACTCTGGGGCCAACGTCCTGACTTTC
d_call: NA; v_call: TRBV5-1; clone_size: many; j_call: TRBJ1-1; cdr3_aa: CASSLVPGMNTEAFF; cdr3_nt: TGCGCCAGCAGCTTGGTACCCGGGATGAACACTGAAGCTTTCTTT
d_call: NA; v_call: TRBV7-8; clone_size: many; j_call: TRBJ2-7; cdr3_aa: CASSEAGTTYEQYF; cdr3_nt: TGTGCCAGCAGTGAAGCCGGGACAACCTACGAGCAGTACTTC
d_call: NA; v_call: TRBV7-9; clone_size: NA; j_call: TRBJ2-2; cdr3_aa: CASSVVVGRTGELFF; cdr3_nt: TGTGCCAGCAGCGTGGTCGTAGGCCGGACCGGGGAGCTGTTTTTT
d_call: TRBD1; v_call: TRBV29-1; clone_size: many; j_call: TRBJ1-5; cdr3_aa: CSVGQGRQPQHF; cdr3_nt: TGCAGCGTCGGACAGGGACGACAGCCCCAGCATTTT
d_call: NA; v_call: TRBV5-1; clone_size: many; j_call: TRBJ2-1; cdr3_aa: CASSFDRAYNEQFF; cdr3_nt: TGCGCCAGCAGCTTTGACAGAGCCTACAATGAGCAGTTCTTC
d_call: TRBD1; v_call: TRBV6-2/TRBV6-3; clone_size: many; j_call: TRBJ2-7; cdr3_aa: CASSYGTATYEQYF; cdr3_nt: TGTGCCAGCAGTTACGGGACAGCTACCTACGAGCAGTACTTC
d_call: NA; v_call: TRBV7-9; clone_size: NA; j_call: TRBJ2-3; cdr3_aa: CASSSPGSDTQYF; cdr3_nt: TGTGCCAGCAGCTCACCAGGGTCGGATACGCAGTATTTT
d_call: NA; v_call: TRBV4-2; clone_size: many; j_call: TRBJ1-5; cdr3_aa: CASSQDWDDRWPQHF; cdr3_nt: TGTGCCAGCAGCCAAGATTGGGACGATAGGTGGCCCCAGCATTTT